The T cell receptor (beta chain) under discussion was sequenced for a study of cytomegalovirus exposure and HLA in healthy donors. Overall study findings and caveats: The study designated fewer than 200 TCR beta chains cytomegalovirus-associated.

V lost 2 bases, J lost 4 bases, and 16 bases lay in between. The CDR3 consists of 16 residues. The germline gives CDR1 SGHRS, CDR2 YFSETQ. The PCR employed 60 Vbeta primers together with 13 Jbeta primers. Measured with immunoSEQ multiplex PCR; TCRdb has only the in-frame clones, and not every one. The sample consists of 150,000 to 200,000 clones, roughly 80% of them appearing once. On this clone itself: Its target is not known.

Source material: PBMCs. This TCR came from a woman aged 25-40 years in good health and CMV-seronegative. The chain is built from TRBV5-1 and TRBJ1-3, with D perhaps TRBD1 (5 bases). The CDR3 reads CASSFQGLGLGNTIYF. The DNA of the CDR3 is TGCGCCAGCAGCTTCCAGGGCCTGGGCTTGGGAAACACCATATATTTT.